The T cell receptor beta chain under discussion was sequenced for a study of T-cell reconstitution after alpha-beta-depleted transplantation in children (dated by TCRdb to the mid-2010s). Regarding the complete study: Using TCR repertoire profiling, the study followed T-cell immune reconstitution in a quantitative way in children after TCRalphabeta/CD19-depleted allogeneic hematopoietic cell transplantation.

With regard to this clonotype: Its antigen target is currently unknown. Base quality data are lacking; no much larger clone is found one base away.

The treatment or condition label on this specimen signifies: allogeneic hematopoietic cell transplantation with graft depleted of TCRalphabeta T cells and CD19 B cells. The transplant recipients were children given TCRalphabeta/CD19-depleted allogeneic hematopoietic cell grafts. Libraries came from PCR. The sequencing machine was an Illumina HiSeq 2500. TCR libraries were prepared with molecular barcoding, using unique molecular identifiers to normalize TCRbeta repertoire quantification. Through fastp at Q25 and MiXCR, TCRdb rebuilt clones from the public reads, retaining in-frame beta chains. Under each unique CDR3 protein, matching rows form one entry showing the most common genes and DNA. This sample lists 600,000 to 700,000 distinct CDR3 sequences; around 13% were detected once. Jointly, the top ten make up around 0.79% of the sample. For CDR1 and CDR2, the germline V gene lists SGHTA and FQGNSA. Trimming takes 5 bases from V and 0 bases from J, and the germline ends sit 13 bases apart. CDR3 length: 16 amino acids, cysteine to phenylalanine. Solely the CDR3 DNA is kept, with 48 bases framed from the first base.

The investigation overall reported the following: In some patients, the high TCRbeta diversity seen at day 60 was put down to recipient T cells and intrathymic progenitors that had survived conditioning. The apparently early recovery of alphabetaT-cell counts about two months after transplant reportedly depended on only several hundred rapidly expanded clones that came from non-depleted graft cells. Hyperexpanded clone frequencies declined over subsequent months; after one year, T-cell counts and TCRbeta diversity were mostly attributed to newly produced T cells.

The sequencing here drew on PBMCs, taken before TCRalphabeta/CD19-depleted stem cell transplant. This TCR was sampled from a girl aged 2-10 years with congenital amegakaryocytic thrombocytopenia, due to receive a stem cell transplant. The V and J segments used are TRBV7-2 and TRBJ2-2, with TRBD2 tentatively as D gene (6 bases match). The DNA reads TGTGCCAGCAGCCCCCATGGAGGGGCGAACACCGGGGAGCTGTTTTTT. It translates to CASSPHGGANTGELFF.